These 13 T cell receptor beta chains share one sample of origin, sequenced in a study of blood T cell repertoires in COVID-19. Clones were sequenced by immunoSEQ multiplex PCR, and TCRdb holds only the in-frame ones, with some missing. The sample lists under 45,000 clones; around three quarters were seen once. The sequenced sample consisted of peripheral blood. The receptors shown here come from a man of 80 years or more with acute or convalescent COVID-19.

The V call is TRBV7-2, the J call TRBJ2-4; D is ambiguous. Trimming pared 3 bases from V and 1 base from J, leaving 13 bases between. Germline CDR1 and CDR2: SGHTA and FQGNSA. The CDR3 extends over 16 amino acids. CDR3 sequence reads: CASSLGPPVAKNIQYF. Written as DNA, the CDR3 is TGTGCCAGCAGCTTGGGCCCCCCAGTCGCCAAAAACATTCAGTACTTC.

As regards this clone: This CDR3 is also generated by other DNA sequences in the sample. This sequence joins TRBV24-1 and TRBJ2-1, with D maybe TRBD1 (6 bases). The CDR3 runs to 17 residues. Per the germline V gene, CDR1 is KGHDR and CDR2 is SFDVKD. Trimming removed 4 bases at V and 1 base at J, with 16 bases between. The CDR3 region has the DNA TGTGCCACCAGTGACCATTCGCCAGGGGCGTCCTACAATGAGCAGTTCTTC. Protein sequence: CATSDHSPGASYNEQFF.

This clone was detected only a few times. The rearrangement uses TRBV6-1 and TRBJ1-3; no firm D call. The CDR3 is 16 amino acids. Trimming shortened V by 4 bases and J by 0 bases, and 13 bases separated the two germline ends. Germline assignment: CDR1 MNHNS and CDR2 SASEGT. The CDR3 here is CASSGQQTNSGNTIYF. For the CDR3, the DNA is TGTGCCAGCAGTGGGCAACAGACAAACTCTGGAAACACCATATATTTT.

The V and J genes are TRBV6-1 and TRBJ1-3; 7 nucleotides line up with TRBD1. The junction had 2 bases not matched to a gene; V was cut back by 3 bases and J by 0 bases. The CDR3 covers 15 residues. Germline loops: CDR1 MNHNS, CDR2 SASEGT. The CDR3 is CASSEGQYSGNTIYF. CDR3 coding DNA: TGTGCCAGCAGTGAGGGACAGTACTCTGGAAACACCATATATTTT.

The chain couples TRBV7-8 to TRBJ2-1; 11 bases map to TRBD2. V gave up 4 bases and J gave up 9 bases; unmatched junction bases: 8. Germline V CDR1 and CDR2: SGHVS, FQNEAQ. The CDR3 covers 15 residues. This chain's CDR3 is CASSSTRLAGFEQFF. CDR3 bases: TGTGCCAGCAGCTCCACCAGACTAGCGGGATTTGAGCAGTTCTTC.

In this sample, this clone turned up a few times. J is TRBJ2-1 and V is TRBV3-1 (or the pseudogene TRBV3-2); TRBD2 agrees at 10 bases. Germline CDR1 LGHDT, CDR2 YNNKEL (reference sequence). Trimming removed 1 base from V and 5 bases from J; junction bases left unmatched: 2. The CDR3 runs to 15 residues. CDR3 residues: CASSQGTSGHNEQFF. In DNA form, the CDR3 reads TGTGCCAGCAGCCAAGGGACTAGCGGCCACAATGAGCAGTTCTTC.

V gene TRBV6-2 or TRBV6-3 combines with J gene TRBJ1-2; 8 bases are shared with TRBD1. Germline CDR1 MNHEY, CDR2 SVGEGT. The CDR3 is made up of 13 amino acids. Trimming removed 4 bases from V and 5 bases from J; junction bases left unmatched: 3. This CDR3 is CASSSGQEYGYTF. CDR3 nucleotide sequence: TGTGCCAGCAGTTCGGGACAGGAATATGGCTACACCTTC.

The chain is built from TRBV10-1 and TRBJ1-2, with D unresolved. V gave up 2 bases and J gave up 5 bases, with 9 bases separating them. CDR1 WNHNN and CDR2 SYGVQD come from the germline V gene (reference sequence). The CDR3 covers 13 residues. The CDR3: CASSETVGYGYTF. CDR3 in DNA: TGCGCCAGCAGTGAGACAGTTGGATATGGCTACACCTTC.

This clone was counted only a few times. This chain connects TRBV2 to TRBJ1-5, with a weak D call TRBD1 (5 bases). Trimming took 4 bases from V and 2 from J, leaving 9 bases between them. The CDR3 is 14 residues long. Germline CDR1 reads SNHLY; CDR2 reads FYNNEI. The CDR3 region is CASSVGGGNQPQHF. The DNA of the CDR3 is TGTGCCAGCAGTGTGGGGGGAGGCAATCAGCCCCAGCATTTT.

Only one count was recorded for this clone. V is TRBV6-5 and J is TRBJ2-2; TRBD2 matches 7 bases. The CDR3 contains 15 residues. Germline trimming cut 6 bases from V and 0 bases from J; bases unmatched to any gene: 4. Germline-derived CDR1 and CDR2 are MNHEY and SVGAGI. CDR3 protein: CASRGGSANTGELFF. The CDR3 coding sequence is TGTGCCAGCAGGGGCGGGAGCGCGAACACCGGGGAGCTGTTTTTT.

This chain uses TRBV5-6 with TRBJ2-5; TRBD1 aligns across 11 bases. Germline V lookup: CDR1 SGHDT, CDR2 YYEEEE. This CDR3 contains 13 residues. J lost 5 bases, V lost 6 bases, and 3 bases had no gene match. CDR3 coding DNA: TGTGCCAGCATGGACAGGGGGCTTGAGACCCAGTACTTC. Translation: CASMDRGLETQYF.

In this sample, this clone turned up a few times. The same CDR3 can be traced to other DNA sequences in this sample. CDR3 loop: CASSRQGDSGNTIYF. The DNA for the CDR3 is TGTGCCAGCAGTCGACAGGGGGACTCTGGAAACACCATATATTTT. J is TRBJ1-3 and V is TRBV3-1 (or the pseudogene TRBV3-2); TRBD1 matches at 9 bases. Germline CDR1 is LGHDT and CDR2 is YNNKEL (reference sequence). The CDR3 spans 15 residues. V shed 6 bases, J shed 0 bases, and the junction held 3 bases outside the gene matches.

The chain carries TRBV6-4 and TRBJ2-3, with D unresolved. V was shortened by 0 bases and J by 5 bases, with 12 bases between the two germline ends. The CDR3 is 15 residues long. CDR1 is MRHNA, CDR2 SNTAGT, per germline. CDR3: CASSDSMFRGDTQYF. CDR3 nucleotides: TGTGCCAGCAGTGACTCGATGTTTAGAGGAGATACGCAGTATTTT.